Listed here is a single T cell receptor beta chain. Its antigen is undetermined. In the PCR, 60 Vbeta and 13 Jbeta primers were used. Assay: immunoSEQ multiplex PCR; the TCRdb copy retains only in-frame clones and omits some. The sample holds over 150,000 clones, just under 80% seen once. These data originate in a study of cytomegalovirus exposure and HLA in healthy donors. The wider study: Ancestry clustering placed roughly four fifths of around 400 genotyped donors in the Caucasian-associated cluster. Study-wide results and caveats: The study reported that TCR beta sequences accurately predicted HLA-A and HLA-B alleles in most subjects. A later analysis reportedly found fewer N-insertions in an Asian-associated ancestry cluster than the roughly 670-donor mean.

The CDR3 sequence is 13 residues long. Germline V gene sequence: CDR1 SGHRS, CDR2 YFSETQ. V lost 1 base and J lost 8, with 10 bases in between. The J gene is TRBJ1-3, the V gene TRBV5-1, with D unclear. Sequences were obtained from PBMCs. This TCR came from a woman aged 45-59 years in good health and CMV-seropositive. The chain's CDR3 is CASSLRPGDTIYF. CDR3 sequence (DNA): TGCGCCAGCAGCTTGCGGCCCGGGGACACCATATATTTT.